This TCR beta chain was recorded in a study of blood T cell repertoires in COVID-19. Clones were read by immunoSEQ multiplex PCR, and TCRdb kept only the in-frame ones, dropping some. Counted here are about 240,000 clones, 82% occurring once; the ten biggest clones make up over 10%. J was trimmed by 5 bases and V by 7 bases; bases with no gene match: 10. Germline values: CDR1 MGHRA, CDR2 YSYEKL. The CDR3 is made up of 15 amino acids. The receptor's source is a woman aged 55-69 years with active or convalescent COVID-19. The rearrangement joins TRBV4-1 to TRBJ1-1; 10 nucleotides agree with TRBD1. The sample consisted of peripheral blood. The CDR3 loop reads CASNHPGQGRTEAFF. DNA of the CDR3: TGCGCCAGCAACCATCCGGGACAGGGGAGGACTGAAGCTTTCTTT.